A single sample is the source of the 22 T cell receptor beta chains below, sequenced in a study of blood T cell repertoires in COVID-19. The table came from immunoSEQ multiplex PCR; TCRdb's copy has only in-frame clones and leaves some out. In the table there are over 200,000 clones, roughly nine tenths of which are singletons. The sequencing input was peripheral blood. Receptor source: a man aged 35 to 55 with active or convalescent COVID-19.

The V call is TRBV2, the J call TRBJ1-4; a possible D gene is TRBD1 (5 bases). Germline V lookup: CDR1 SNHLY, CDR2 FYNNEI. The V gene lost 10 bases and the J gene lost 0 bases, with 21 bases spanning the gap. The CDR3 has 17 amino acids. CDR3 coding DNA: TGTGCCATGGGTCTTGAGGACATCTCGCCAACTAATGAAAAACTGTTTTTT. This sequence encodes CAMGLEDISPTNEKLFF.

The CDR3 coding sequence is TGTGCCAGCAGCCGCCGGGACAGGGCTGGCACTGAAGCTTTCTTT. As protein: CASSRRDRAGTEAFF. The V and J genes are TRBV14 and TRBJ1-1; TRBD1 matches at 9 bases. This CDR3 region has 15 residues. In germline, CDR1 is SGHDN, CDR2 FVKESK. With 4 bases clipped from V and 4 bases from J, the junction kept 7 bases outside the gene matches. The entire variable domain, with the rest obtained from reference TRBV14 and TRBJ1-1, is as follows: EAGVTQFPSHSVIEKGQTVTLRCDPISGHDNLYWYRRVMGKEIKFLLHFVKESKQDESGMPNNRFLAERTGGTYSTLKVQPAELEDSGVYFCASSRRDRAGTEAFFGQGTRLTVV.

The V call is TRBV4-1, the J call TRBJ1-6; no clear D gene. This CDR3 has 13 amino acids. The V gene's germline CDR1 is MGHRA and CDR2 YSYEKL. The germline V and J ends were trimmed by 0 bases and 9 bases, with 6 bases remaining between them. In nucleotides, the CDR3 is TGCGCCAGCAGCCAAGATCTAGTTTCACCCCTCCACTTT. Its protein product is CASSQDLVSPLHF.

The V call is TRBV5-1, the J call TRBJ1-1; tentative D call: TRBD1 (5 bases). The V end was cut by 4 bases, the J end by 1 base, with 11 bases between. The CDR3 covers 14 residues. From germline, CDR1 is SGHRS and CDR2 YFSETQ. The CDR3 here is CASSPSGGNTEAFF. The CDR3 region has the DNA TGCGCCAGCAGCCCCAGCGGGGGGAACACTGAAGCTTTCTTT.

The chain combines TRBV18 with TRBJ2-7; tentatively, D is TRBD1 (5 bases). V was trimmed by 2 bases and J by 1 base, leaving 12 bases between them. This CDR3 is built from 15 residues. Germline V gives CDR1 KGHSH, CDR2 LQKENI. CDR3 nucleotides: TGTGCCAGCTCACCAAGGGCAGGGTCTTCCTACGAGCAGTACTTC. This sequence encodes CASSPRAGSSYEQYF.

The chain combines TRBV19 with TRBJ1-2; possible D gene TRBD1, 6 bases. This CDR3 has 14 amino acids. V was shortened by 3 bases and J by 6 bases, with 14 bases between the two germline ends. Per the germline V gene, CDR1 is LNHDA and CDR2 is SQIVND (reference sequence). The CDR3 DNA reads as TGTGCCAGTAGTATTTGGCAGGGGAACGATGGCTACACCTTC. Translated, it gives CASSIWQGNDGYTF.

The chain joins TRBV19 to TRBJ1-1; a possible D gene is TRBD1 (6 bases). This CDR3 has 12 residues. V shed 8 bases and J shed 3 bases, with 10 bases lying between them. The germline gives CDR1 LNHDA, CDR2 SQIVND (reference sequence). The chain's CDR3 is CASGTGYTEAFF. DNA for the CDR3: TGTGCCAGTGGAACAGGGTACACTGAAGCTTTCTTT.

This chain connects TRBV27 to TRBJ2-7; TRBD2 aligns across 7 bases. Trimming took 3 bases from V and 4 from J; bases not matched to a gene: 3. From germline, CDR1 is MNHEY and CDR2 SMNVEV (reference sequence). This CDR3 contains 13 residues. The CDR3 is CASSLTGGYEQYF. The DNA of the CDR3 is TGTGCCAGCAGTTTGACGGGAGGTTACGAGCAGTACTTC.

This clone was counted a single time. The genes are TRBV9 and TRBJ1-1; D call uncertain. Trimming cost V 0 bases and J 4 bases, with 7 bases left between them. Germline V gives CDR1 SGDLS, CDR2 YYNGEE. This CDR3 has 13 amino acids. The CDR3 sequence is CASSVELFTEAFF. In DNA, the CDR3 is TGTGCCAGCAGCGTAGAACTGTTCACTGAAGCTTTCTTT.

The chain combines TRBV28 with TRBJ2-7; weak D call: TRBD2 (6 bases). Germline V gene data show CDR1 as MDHEN and CDR2 as SYDVKM. There are 14 residues in the CDR3. V was pared by 6 bases and J by 5 bases, with 17 bases between. CDR3 bases: TGTGCCAGCAGCACCCCCACCGGGACTCACGAGCAGTACTTC. Translated, it gives CASSTPTGTHEQYF.

This clone has a single count. The genes are TRBV19 and TRBJ2-7, with TRBD1 matching 10 bases. The CDR3 covers 16 residues. Germline V CDR1 and CDR2: LNHDA, SQIVND (reference sequence). The V segment lost 2 bases and the J segment 5 bases; nucleotides outside the gene matches: 9. The CDR3 loop reads CASSIPLGTGAHEQYF. CDR3 DNA sequence: TGTGCCAGTAGTATACCCCTCGGGACAGGGGCCCACGAGCAGTACTTC. Full variable domain (rest looked up from reference TRBV19 and TRBJ2-7): DGGITQSPKYLFRKEGQNVTLSCEQNLNHDAMYWYRQDPGQGLRLIYYSQIVNDFQKGDIAEGYSVSREKKESFPLTVTSAQKNPTAFYLCASSIPLGTGAHEQYFGPGTRLTVT.

The V call is TRBV10-2, the J call TRBJ2-1; 12 positions match TRBD2. Germline V lookup: CDR1 WSHSY, CDR2 SAAADI. The V gene end was trimmed by 4 bases and the J gene end by 6 bases; junction bases not matched to a gene: 1. This CDR3 has 14 residues. As DNA, the CDR3 is TGCGCCAGCAGTGCTAGCGGGAGGGCCAATGAGCAGTTCTTC. It specifies CASSASGRANEQFF.

The chain recombines TRBV27 with TRBJ1-1; 7 bases are shared with TRBD1. Germline V gives CDR1 MNHEY, CDR2 SMNVEV (reference sequence). J lost 2 bases, V lost 0 bases, and 9 bases had no gene match. CDR3 length equals 17 residues. CDR3 amino acids: CASSLSVSGQPNTEAFF. The CDR3 DNA follows: TGTGCCAGCAGTTTATCCGTGTCGGGACAGCCCAACACTGAAGCTTTCTTT.

This rearrangement joins TRBV29-1 to TRBJ2-1; D perhaps matches TRBD1 (5 bases). V was clipped by 4 bases and J by 9 bases, with 7 bases between them. Germline loops: CDR1 SQVTM, CDR2 ANQGSEA. This CDR3 region has 10 residues. The CDR3 region is CSVARGEQFF. The CDR3 nucleotides read TGCAGCGTTGCAAGGGGTGAGCAGTTCTTC.

The rearrangement uses TRBV27 and TRBJ2-3, with no clear D. This CDR3 is 15 amino acids long. Germline CDR1 reads MNHEY; CDR2 reads SMNVEV (reference sequence). Trimming took 1 base from V and 6 from J, leaving 14 bases between them. The CDR3: CASSLYDPARDTQYF. Here the CDR3 DNA reads TGTGCCAGCAGTTTATACGACCCAGCGCGGGATACGCAGTATTTT.

V usage is TRBV27 and J usage is TRBJ1-1; no clear D. The CDR3 extends over 13 amino acids. In germline, CDR1 is MNHEY, CDR2 SMNVEV (reference sequence). The V and J ends lost 5 bases and 1 base respectively, with 8 bases between them. CDR3 nucleotides: TGTGCCAGCAGTCCCTTCGGGAACACTGAAGCTTTCTTT. Its translation: CASSPFGNTEAFF.

The chain is built from TRBV5-4 and TRBJ1-4; possibly TRBD1 for D (5 bases). V was cut by 1 base and J by 5 bases, with 12 bases left in between. Germline V gene data show CDR1 as SGHNT and CDR2 as YYREEE (reference sequence). The CDR3 loop spans 15 amino acids. CDR3 protein: CASSLSDRRNEKLFF. CDR3 nucleotides: TGTGCCAGCAGCTTGAGCGACAGAAGGAATGAAAAACTGTTTTTT.

In DNA, the CDR3 is TGCAGCGTTTCGGAGGAACAGAGCCTGACTGGAAACACCATATATTTT. Protein product: CSVSEEQSLTGNTIYF. V and J are TRBV29-1 and TRBJ1-3; D call uncertain. The ends were cut back, 5 bases at V and 2 bases at J, with 19 bases in the middle. The germline V gene has CDR1 SQVTM and CDR2 ANQGSEA. The CDR3 spans 16 residues.

The V and J genes are TRBV2 and TRBJ2-1; D not certain. The CDR3 spans 12 residues. Germline lookup yields CDR1 SNHLY and CDR2 FYNNEI. Trimming shortened V by 9 bases and J by 8 bases, and 14 bases separated the two germline ends. CDR3: CASKNQLDEQFF. The CDR3 DNA is TGTGCCAGTAAGAACCAGTTGGATGAGCAGTTCTTC.

The chain uses TRBV27 and TRBJ2-1; 7 bases line up with TRBD2. Trimming removed 5 bases from V and 2 bases from J; junction bases left unmatched: 9. The CDR3 has 16 amino acids. Germline lookup yields CDR1 MNHEY and CDR2 SMNVEV (reference sequence). CDR3 sequence reads: CASSKGLDRAYNEQFF. CDR3 bases: TGTGCCAGCAGTAAAGGACTAGATCGGGCCTACAATGAGCAGTTCTTC.

The chain carries TRBV7-3 and TRBJ1-3; D unresolved. The V and J ends lost 4 bases and 5 bases respectively, with 9 bases between them. The CDR3 consists of 13 residues. Germline assignment: CDR1 SGHTA and CDR2 FQGTGA. The CDR3 loop reads CASSSGYRNTIYF. The CDR3 DNA reads as TGTGCCAGCAGCTCAGGTTACCGAAACACCATATATTTT.

The rearrangement joins TRBV2 to TRBJ2-7; the match to TRBD2 covers 12 bases. CDR1 is SNHLY and CDR2 is FYNNEI in the germline V gene. Unmatched junction bases numbered 7, after V lost 0 bases and J lost 4 bases. CDR3 size: 17 residues. The CDR3, as DNA: TGTGCCAGCAGTGAAGCCCTAGCGGGGGGGCTCGGTTACGAGCAGTACTTC. It yields the protein CASSEALAGGLGYEQYF.